Below are 12 T cell receptor beta chains sequenced from a single sample in a study of preoperative IRX-2 immunotherapy in early breast cancer. Treatment reported: preoperative locoregional IRX-2 cytokine immunotherapy. Using immunoSEQ multiplex PCR, the repertoire was profiled, and TCRdb retains in-frame clones only, with some absent. The sample shows 90,000 to 100,000 clones, 86% of them seen only once. Specimen: tumor tissue, collected after IRX-2 immunotherapy. The receptors were gathered from a human donor with breast cancer.

This clone has only one observation. The CDR3: CATSIAGLGNGELFF. For the CDR3, the DNA is TGTGCCACCAGCATAGCCGGCCTGGGGAACGGGGAGCTGTTTTTT. The chain joins TRBV15 to TRBJ2-2; D gene ambiguous. The CDR3 runs to 15 residues. V was clipped by 4 bases and J by 7 bases, with 16 bases between them. The V gene's germline CDR1 is LNHNV and CDR2 YYDKDF (reference sequence).

V usage is TRBV28 and J usage is TRBJ1-5; 9 bases are a match to TRBD1. The CDR3 has 15 residues. The germline CDR1 and CDR2 sequences are MDHEN and SYDVKM. With V trimmed by 3 bases and J by 5 bases, 5 bases remained unmatched. The CDR3 nucleotides are TGTGCCAGCAGTTTGTGGGGACAGGGCGATCAGCCCCAGCATTTT. Its translation: CASSLWGQGDQPQHF.

V is TRBV18 and J is TRBJ1-4, with TRBD1 matching 9 bases. This CDR3 is built from 15 residues. With V trimmed by 4 bases and J by 5 bases, 5 bases remained unmatched. Germline CDR1 KGHSH, CDR2 LQKENI. The CDR3 here is CASSRRGQGNEKLFF. CDR3 bases: TGTGCCAGCTCACGCCGTGGACAGGGGAATGAAAAACTGTTTTTT.

The chain employs TRBV10-2 and TRBJ2-2; 10 positions match TRBD2. The V gene end was trimmed by 2 bases and the J gene end by 6 bases; junction bases not matched to a gene: 0. This CDR3 region has 14 residues. Germline assignment: CDR1 WSHSY and CDR2 SAAADI. CDR3 amino acids: CASSEGTSAGELFF. CDR3 nucleotides: TGCGCCAGCAGTGAGGGGACTAGCGCCGGGGAGCTGTTTTTT.

The chain recombines TRBV6-8 with TRBJ2-1; D unclear. Trimming took off 4 bases at V and 0 bases at J, with 10 bases between the two ends. CDR3 size: 15 residues. Germline-derived CDR1 and CDR2 are MNHGY and SAAAGT. This CDR3 reads CASSFGGSSYNEQFF. The CDR3 coding sequence is TGTGCCAGCAGTTTCGGCGGCAGCTCCTACAATGAGCAGTTCTTC.

The table lists this clone with a few counts. The chain links TRBV7-6 to TRBJ2-1; 7 nucleotides agree with TRBD2. V trimming: 4 bases; J trimming: 8 bases; junction bases outside the gene matches: 11. Germline V CDR1 and CDR2: SGHVS, FNYEAQ. This CDR3 spans 15 amino acids. CDR3 protein: CASSSGTTDLDEQFF. The CDR3 DNA reads as TGTGCCAGCAGCTCGGGGACTACCGATTTGGATGAGCAGTTCTTC.

This chain uses TRBV9 with TRBJ2-2; no firm D call. From germline, CDR1 is SGDLS and CDR2 YYNGEE. This CDR3 is 14 amino acids long. Trimming pared 0 bases from V and 6 bases from J, leaving 9 bases between. The CDR3 loop is CASSVGRFSGELFF. The CDR3 region has the DNA TGTGCCAGCAGCGTAGGGAGATTTTCCGGGGAGCTGTTTTTT. The variable domain in full, completed from reference TRBV9 and TRBJ2-2, reads DSGVTQTPKHLITATGQRVTLRCSPRSGDLSVYWYQQSLDQGLQFLIQYYNGEERAKGNILERFSAQQFPDLHSELNLSSLELGDSALYFCASSVGRFSGELFFGEGSRLTVL.

This chain joins TRBV14 and TRBJ2-5; 9 bases line up with TRBD1. The CDR3 has 16 amino acids. V lost 0 bases to trimming and J lost 7 bases; unmatched junction nucleotides: 9. Germline assignment: CDR1 SGHDN and CDR2 FVKESK. The CDR3 nucleotides are TGTGCCAGCAGCCAAGAATTCGGACAGGGGATTGGGACCCAGTACTTC. It is translated as CASSQEFGQGIGTQYF.

This clone turned up a few times. CDR3 coding DNA: TGCGCCAGCAGAGAGGGGGGACATGGGGTACCCAACTATGGCTACACCTTC. Protein product: CASREGGHGVPNYGYTF. The chain employs TRBV5-1 and TRBJ1-2, with D maybe TRBD1 (6 bases). The CDR3 is 17 amino acids. Germline V gives CDR1 SGHRS, CDR2 YFSETQ. The V and J ends lost 5 bases and 2 bases respectively, with 22 bases between them.

This clone was picked up a small number of times. V gene TRBV19 combines with J gene TRBJ1-5, with D uncertain. Trimming left V 5 bases short and J 5 bases short, with 13 bases between. Germline V gives CDR1 LNHDA, CDR2 SQIVND (reference sequence). The CDR3 has 14 residues. In DNA form, the CDR3 reads TGTGCCAGTAGTCCCGGGTTCACTGATCAGCCCCAGCATTTT. Amino acids: CASSPGFTDQPQHF.

J is TRBJ2-1 and V is TRBV15, with D unclear. With 1 base removed from V and 8 bases from J, the gap between germline ends came to 12 bases. The CDR3 sequence is 14 residues long. Germline V gene lookup returns CDR1 LNHNV and CDR2 YYDKDF (reference sequence). The DNA for the CDR3 is TGTGCCACCAGCAGAGGGACGGAGTTCTATGAGCAGTTCTTC. Protein: CATSRGTEFYEQFF.

The chain carries TRBV19 and TRBJ1-3, with D maybe TRBD1 (5 bases). The V gene's germline CDR1 is LNHDA and CDR2 SQIVND (reference sequence). V was trimmed by 3 bases and J by 0 bases, leaving 9 bases between them. This CDR3 has 15 amino acids. The CDR3 DNA sequence: TGTGCCAGTAGTATGGGGGGAAACTCTGGAAACACCATATATTTT. Amino acids: CASSMGGNSGNTIYF.